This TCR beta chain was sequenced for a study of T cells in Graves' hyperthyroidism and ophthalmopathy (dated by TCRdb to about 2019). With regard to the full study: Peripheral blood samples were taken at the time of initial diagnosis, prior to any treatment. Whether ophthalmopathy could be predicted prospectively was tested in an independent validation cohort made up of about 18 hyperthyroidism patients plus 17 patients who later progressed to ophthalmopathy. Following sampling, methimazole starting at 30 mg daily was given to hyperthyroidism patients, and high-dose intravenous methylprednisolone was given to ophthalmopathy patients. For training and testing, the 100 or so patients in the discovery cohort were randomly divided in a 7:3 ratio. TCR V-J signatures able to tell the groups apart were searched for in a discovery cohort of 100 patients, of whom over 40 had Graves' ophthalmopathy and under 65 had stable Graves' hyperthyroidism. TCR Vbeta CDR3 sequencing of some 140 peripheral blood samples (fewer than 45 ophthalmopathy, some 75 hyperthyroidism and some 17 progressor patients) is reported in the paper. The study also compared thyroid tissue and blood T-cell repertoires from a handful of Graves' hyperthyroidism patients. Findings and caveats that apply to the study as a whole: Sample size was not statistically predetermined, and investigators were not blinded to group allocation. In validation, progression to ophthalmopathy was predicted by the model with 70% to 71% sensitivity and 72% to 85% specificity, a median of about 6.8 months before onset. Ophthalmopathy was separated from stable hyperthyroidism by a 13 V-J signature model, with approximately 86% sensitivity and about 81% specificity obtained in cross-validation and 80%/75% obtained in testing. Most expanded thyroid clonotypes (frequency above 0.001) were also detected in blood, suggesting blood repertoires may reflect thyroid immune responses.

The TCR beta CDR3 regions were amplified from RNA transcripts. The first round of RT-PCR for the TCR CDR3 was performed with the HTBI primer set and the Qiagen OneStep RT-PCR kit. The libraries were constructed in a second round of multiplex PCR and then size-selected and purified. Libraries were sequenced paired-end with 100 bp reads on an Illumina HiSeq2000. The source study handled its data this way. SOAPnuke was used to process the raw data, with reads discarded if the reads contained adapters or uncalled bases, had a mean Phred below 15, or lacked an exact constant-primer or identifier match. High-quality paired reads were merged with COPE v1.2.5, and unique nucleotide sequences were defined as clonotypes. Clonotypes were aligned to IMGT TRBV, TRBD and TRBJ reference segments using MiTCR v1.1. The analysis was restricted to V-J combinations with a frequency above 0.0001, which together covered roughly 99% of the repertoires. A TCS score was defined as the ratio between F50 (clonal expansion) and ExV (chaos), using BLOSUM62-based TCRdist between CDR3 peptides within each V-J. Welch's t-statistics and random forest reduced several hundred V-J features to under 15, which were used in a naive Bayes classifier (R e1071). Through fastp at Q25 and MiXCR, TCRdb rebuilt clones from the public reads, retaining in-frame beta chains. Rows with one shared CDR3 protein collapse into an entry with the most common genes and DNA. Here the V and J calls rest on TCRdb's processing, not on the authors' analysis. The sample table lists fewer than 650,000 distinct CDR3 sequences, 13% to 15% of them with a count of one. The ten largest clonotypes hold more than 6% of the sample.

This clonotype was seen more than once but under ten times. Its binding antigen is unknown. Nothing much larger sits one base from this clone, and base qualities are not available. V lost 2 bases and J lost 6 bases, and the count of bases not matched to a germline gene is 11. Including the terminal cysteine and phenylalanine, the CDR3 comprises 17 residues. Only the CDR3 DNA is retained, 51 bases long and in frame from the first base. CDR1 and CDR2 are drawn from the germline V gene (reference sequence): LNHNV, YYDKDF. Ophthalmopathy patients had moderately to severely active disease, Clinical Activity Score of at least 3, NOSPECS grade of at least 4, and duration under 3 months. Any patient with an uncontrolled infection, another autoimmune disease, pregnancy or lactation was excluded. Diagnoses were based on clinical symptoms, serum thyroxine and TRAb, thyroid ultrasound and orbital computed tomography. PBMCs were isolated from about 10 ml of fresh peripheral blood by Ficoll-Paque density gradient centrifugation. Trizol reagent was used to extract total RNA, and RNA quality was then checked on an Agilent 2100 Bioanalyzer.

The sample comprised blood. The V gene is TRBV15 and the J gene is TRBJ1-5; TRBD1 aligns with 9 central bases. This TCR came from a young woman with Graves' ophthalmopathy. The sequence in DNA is TGTGCCACCAGCAGATCTGGAGGGGACAGGGTGAGTCAGCCCCAGCATTTT. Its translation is CATSRSGGDRVSQPQHF.